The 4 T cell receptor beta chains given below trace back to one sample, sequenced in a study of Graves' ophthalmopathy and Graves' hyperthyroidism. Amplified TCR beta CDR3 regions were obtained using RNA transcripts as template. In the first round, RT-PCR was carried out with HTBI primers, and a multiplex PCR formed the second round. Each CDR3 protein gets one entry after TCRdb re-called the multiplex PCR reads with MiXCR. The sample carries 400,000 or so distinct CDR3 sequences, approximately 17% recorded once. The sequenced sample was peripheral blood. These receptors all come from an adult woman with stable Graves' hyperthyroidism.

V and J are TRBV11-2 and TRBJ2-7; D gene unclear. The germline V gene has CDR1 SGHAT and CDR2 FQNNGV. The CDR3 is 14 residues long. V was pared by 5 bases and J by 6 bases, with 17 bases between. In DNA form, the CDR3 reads TGTGCCAGCAGCCAGTCTTATAATGCCCGCGAGCAGTACTTC. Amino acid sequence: CASSQSYNAREQYF.

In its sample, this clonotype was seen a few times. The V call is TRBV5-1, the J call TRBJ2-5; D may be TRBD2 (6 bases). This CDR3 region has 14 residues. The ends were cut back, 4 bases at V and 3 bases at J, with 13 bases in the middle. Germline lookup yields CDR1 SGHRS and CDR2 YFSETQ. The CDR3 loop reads CASSRGTAKETQYF. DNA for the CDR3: TGCGCCAGCAGCCGCGGGACGGCTAAAGAGACCCAGTACTTC.

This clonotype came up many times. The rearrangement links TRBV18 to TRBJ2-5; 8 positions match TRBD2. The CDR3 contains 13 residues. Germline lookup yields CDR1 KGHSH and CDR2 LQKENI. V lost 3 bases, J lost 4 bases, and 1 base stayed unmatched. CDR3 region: CASSPTSAETQYF. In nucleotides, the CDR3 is TGTGCCAGCTCACCGACTAGCGCAGAGACCCAGTACTTC.

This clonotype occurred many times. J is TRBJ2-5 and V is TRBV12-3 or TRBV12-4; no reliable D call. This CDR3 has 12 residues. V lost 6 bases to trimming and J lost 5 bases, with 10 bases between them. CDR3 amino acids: CASRPGDETQYF. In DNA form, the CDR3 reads TGTGCCAGCAGGCCCGGAGATGAGACCCAGTACTTC.